These 10 T cell receptor beta chains were sequenced from one sample in a study of OX40 agonist ivuxolimab in advanced cancers. Repertoires were generated with immunoSEQ multiplex PCR, while TCRdb's copy carries only in-frame clones and drops some. The repertoire includes tens of thousands of clones, roughly 80% of them detected once, and approximately 22% sits in the top ten. Sequenced here: CD4+ or CD8+ T cells sorted from blood, sampled in a trial of the OX40 agonist ivuxolimab. The source of these receptors is an adult with an advanced solid tumor such as melanoma, head and neck, liver or kidney cancer.

V usage is TRBV6-4 and J usage is TRBJ2-3; the D is unclear. This CDR3 contains 13 residues. V was clipped by 0 bases and J by 11 bases, with 12 bases between them. Germline CDR1 MRHNA, CDR2 SNTAGT. The CDR3 loop reads CASSDSSPGQQYF. The CDR3 DNA reads as TGTGCCAGCAGTGACTCTTCGCCAGGTCAGCAGTATTTT.

V usage is TRBV27 and J usage is TRBJ2-7; the match to TRBD2 covers 11 bases. CDR1 and CDR2 (germline): MNHEY, SMNVEV (reference sequence). This CDR3 comprises 15 residues. V lost 2 bases to trimming and J lost 5 bases; unmatched junction nucleotides: 5. CDR3 sequence: CASSLVAGGNHEQYF. The CDR3, as DNA: TGTGCCAGCAGTTTAGTAGCGGGAGGGAACCACGAGCAGTACTTC.

This rearrangement joins TRBV9 to TRBJ1-3, with D unclear. Trimming took off 10 bases at V and 4 bases at J, with 18 bases between the two ends. The CDR3 has 14 residues. CDR1 is SGDLS, CDR2 YYNGEE, per germline. This CDR3 is CASGDGGIGNTIYF. The CDR3 bases are TGTGCCTCCGGAGACGGAGGAATCGGAAACACCATATATTTT.

The chain is built from TRBV27 and TRBJ1-2; 12 bases match TRBD1. Germline CDR1 reads MNHEY; CDR2 reads SMNVEV (reference sequence). The V and J ends lost 5 bases and 4 bases, in that order; junction bases with no gene match: 8. This CDR3 has 16 amino acids. The CDR3 DNA is TGTGCCAGCAGTCTACTACCGGGACAGGGGGCCTATGGCTACACCTTC. Its translation: CASSLLPGQGAYGYTF.

The CDR3 reads CASSLDPLGEQFF. The CDR3 nucleotides are TGTGCCAGCAGCTTAGACCCCCTTGGGGAGCAGTTCTTC. The V gene is TRBV11-2, the J gene TRBJ2-1; D gene ambiguous. Trimming removed 0 bases from V and 10 bases from J, with 10 bases in between. The CDR3 has 13 amino acids. CDR1 is SGHAT and CDR2 is FQNNGV in the germline V gene.

The table lists this clone with a few counts. V usage is TRBV11-3 and J usage is TRBJ2-2, with D unclear. With 2 bases removed from V and 5 bases from J, the gap between germline ends came to 3 bases. The germline gives CDR1 SGHNT, CDR2 YENEEA. The CDR3 covers 12 residues. CDR3 nucleotide sequence: TGTGCCAGCAGCTTATTAACCGGGGAGCTGTTTTTT. Translated: CASSLLTGELFF.

This clone was seen just once. V and J are TRBV27 and TRBJ1-5; 7 bases are a match to TRBD1. The CDR3 runs 15 residues. Per germline, CDR1 MNHEY and CDR2 SMNVEV (reference sequence). V shed 10 bases and J 2 bases; nucleotides not matched to a gene: 11. CDR3 coding DNA: TGTGCCACCAAAAACCGGACAGGCGGCAATCAGCCCCAGCATTTT. This translates into CATKNRTGGNQPQHF.

The V gene is TRBV4-2, the J gene TRBJ1-2; the match to TRBD1 covers 7 bases. With V trimmed by 3 bases and J by 4 bases, 11 bases remained unmatched. The CDR3 has 16 amino acids. Per germline, CDR1 LGHNA and CDR2 YNFKEQ. The CDR3 region is CASSHELQGVSYGYTF. The CDR3 DNA sequence: TGTGCCAGCAGCCATGAGTTGCAGGGGGTCAGCTATGGCTACACCTTC.

V gene TRBV9 combines with J gene TRBJ1-2, with TRBD1 identical over 7 bases. The CDR3 totals 17 residues. Trimming removed 4 bases from V and 0 bases from J; junction bases left unmatched: 12. From germline, CDR1 is SGDLS and CDR2 YYNGEE. The CDR3 sequence is CASSLTDRAPANYGYTF. In nucleotides, the CDR3 is TGTGCCAGCAGCCTCACTGACAGGGCACCAGCTAACTATGGCTACACCTTC.

This rearrangement joins TRBV6-1 to TRBJ2-7; 8 bases agree with TRBD1. CDR1 and CDR2 (germline): MNHNS, SASEGT. This CDR3 has 12 residues. V shed 8 bases and J 2 bases; nucleotides not matched to a gene: 2. For the CDR3, the DNA is TGTGCCAGCCTACAGGGGGCCTACGAGCAGTACTTC. This gives the protein CASLQGAYEQYF.